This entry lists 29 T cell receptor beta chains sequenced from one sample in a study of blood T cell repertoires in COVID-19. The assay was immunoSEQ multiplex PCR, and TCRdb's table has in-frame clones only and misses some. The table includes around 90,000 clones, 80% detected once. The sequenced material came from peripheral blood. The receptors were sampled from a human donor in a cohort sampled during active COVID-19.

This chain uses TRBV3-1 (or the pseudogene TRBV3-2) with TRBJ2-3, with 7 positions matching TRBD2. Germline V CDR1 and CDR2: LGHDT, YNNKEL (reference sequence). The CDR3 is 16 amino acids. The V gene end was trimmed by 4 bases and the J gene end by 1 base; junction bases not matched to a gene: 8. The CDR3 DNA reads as TGTGCCAGCAGCCGGGAGCGGGACTTACGCACAGATACGCAGTATTTT. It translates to CASSRERDLRTDTQYF.

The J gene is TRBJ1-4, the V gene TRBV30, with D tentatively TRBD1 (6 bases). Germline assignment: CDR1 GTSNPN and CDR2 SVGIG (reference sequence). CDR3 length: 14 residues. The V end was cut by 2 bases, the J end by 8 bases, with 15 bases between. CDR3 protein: CAWSTTGIGEKLFF. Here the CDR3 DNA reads TGTGCCTGGAGTACTACAGGGATTGGGGAAAAACTGTTTTTT.

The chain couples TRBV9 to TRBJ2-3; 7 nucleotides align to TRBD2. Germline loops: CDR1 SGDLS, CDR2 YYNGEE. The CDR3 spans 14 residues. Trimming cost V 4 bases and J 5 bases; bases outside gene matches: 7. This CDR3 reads CASSSRTSLDTQYF. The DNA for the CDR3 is TGTGCCAGCAGCTCTAGGACTAGTTTAGATACGCAGTATTTT.

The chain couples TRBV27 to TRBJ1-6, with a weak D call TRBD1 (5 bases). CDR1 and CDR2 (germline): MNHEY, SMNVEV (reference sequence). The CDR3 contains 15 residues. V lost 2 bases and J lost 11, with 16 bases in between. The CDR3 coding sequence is TGTGCCAGCAGTTTAGAATGGCAGGGTCTTACACCCCTCCACTTT. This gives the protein CASSLEWQGLTPLHF.

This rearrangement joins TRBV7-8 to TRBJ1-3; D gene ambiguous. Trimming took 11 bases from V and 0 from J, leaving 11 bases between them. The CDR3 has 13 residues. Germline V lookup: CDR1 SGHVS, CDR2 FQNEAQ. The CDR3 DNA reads TGTGCCGCGGGTCTATCCTCTGGAAACACCATATATTTT. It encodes CAAGLSSGNTIYF.

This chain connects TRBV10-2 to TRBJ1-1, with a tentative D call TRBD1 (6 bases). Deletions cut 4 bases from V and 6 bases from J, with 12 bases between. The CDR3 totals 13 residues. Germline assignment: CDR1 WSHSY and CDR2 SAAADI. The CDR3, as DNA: TGCGCCAGCAGTGGCTCGGGGGGCCCTGAAGCTTTCTTT. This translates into CASSGSGGPEAFF.

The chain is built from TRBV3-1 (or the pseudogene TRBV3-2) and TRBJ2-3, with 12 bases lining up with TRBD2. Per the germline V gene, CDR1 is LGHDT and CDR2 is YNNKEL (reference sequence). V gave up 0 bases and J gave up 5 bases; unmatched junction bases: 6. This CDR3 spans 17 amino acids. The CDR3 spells CASSQDMTSGRLDTQYF. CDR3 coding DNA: TGTGCCAGCAGCCAAGATATGACTAGCGGGAGATTAGATACGCAGTATTTT.

This CDR3 is CAWSYTRGRETQYF. The CDR3 region has the DNA TGTGCCTGGAGTTATACCAGGGGCAGGGAGACCCAGTACTTC. This chain links TRBV30 with TRBJ2-5, with TRBD1 as a possible D gene (6 bases). Germline V gene sequence: CDR1 GTSNPN, CDR2 SVGIG (reference sequence). The CDR3 runs 14 residues. V lost 2 bases and J lost 5, with 15 bases in between.

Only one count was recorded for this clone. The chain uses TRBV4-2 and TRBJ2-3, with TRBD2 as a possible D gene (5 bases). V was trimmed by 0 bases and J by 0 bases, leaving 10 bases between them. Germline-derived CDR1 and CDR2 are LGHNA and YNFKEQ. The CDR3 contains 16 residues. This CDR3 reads CASSQEWRVSTDTQYF. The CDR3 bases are TGTGCCAGCAGCCAAGAGTGGCGGGTAAGCACAGATACGCAGTATTTT.

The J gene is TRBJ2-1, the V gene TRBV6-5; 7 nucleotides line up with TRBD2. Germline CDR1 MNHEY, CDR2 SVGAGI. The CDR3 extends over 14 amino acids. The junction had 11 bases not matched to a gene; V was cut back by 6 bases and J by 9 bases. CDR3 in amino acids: CASSGTTLGGEQFF. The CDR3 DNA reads TGTGCCAGCAGCGGGACTACCTTAGGTGGTGAGCAGTTCTTC.

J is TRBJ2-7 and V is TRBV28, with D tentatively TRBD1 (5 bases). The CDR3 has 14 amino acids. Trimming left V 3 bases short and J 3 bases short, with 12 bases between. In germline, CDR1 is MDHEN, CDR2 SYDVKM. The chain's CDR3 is CASSFRDRFYEQYF. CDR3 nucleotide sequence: TGTGCCAGCAGTTTCAGGGATAGGTTCTACGAGCAGTACTTC.

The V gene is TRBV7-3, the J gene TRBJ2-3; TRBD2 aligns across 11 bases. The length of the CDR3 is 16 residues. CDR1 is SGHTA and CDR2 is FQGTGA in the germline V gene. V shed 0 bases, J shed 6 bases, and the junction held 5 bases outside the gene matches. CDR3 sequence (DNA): TGTGCCAGCAGCTTAACGCGACTAGCGGGGAGCGATACGCAGTATTTT. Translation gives CASSLTRLAGSDTQYF.

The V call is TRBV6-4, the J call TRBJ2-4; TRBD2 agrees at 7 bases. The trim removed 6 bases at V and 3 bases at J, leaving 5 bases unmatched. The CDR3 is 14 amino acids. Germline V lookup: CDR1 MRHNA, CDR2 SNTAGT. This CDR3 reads CASSPSGDKNIQYF. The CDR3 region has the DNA TGTGCCAGCAGCCCGAGCGGGGACAAAAACATTCAGTACTTC.

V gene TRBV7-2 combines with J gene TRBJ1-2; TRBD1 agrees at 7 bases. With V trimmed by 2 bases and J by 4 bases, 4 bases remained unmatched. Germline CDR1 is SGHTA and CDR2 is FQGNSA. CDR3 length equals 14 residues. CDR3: CASSLKGTVYGYTF. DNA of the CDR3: TGTGCCAGCAGCTTAAAGGGGACAGTCTATGGCTACACCTTC.

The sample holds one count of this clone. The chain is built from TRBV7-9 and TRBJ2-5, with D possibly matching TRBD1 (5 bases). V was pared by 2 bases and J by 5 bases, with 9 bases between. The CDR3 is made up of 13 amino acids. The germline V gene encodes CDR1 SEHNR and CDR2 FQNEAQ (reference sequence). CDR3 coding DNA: TGTGCCAGCAGCTTAAGTAGACAGGAGACCCAGTACTTC. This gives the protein CASSLSRQETQYF.

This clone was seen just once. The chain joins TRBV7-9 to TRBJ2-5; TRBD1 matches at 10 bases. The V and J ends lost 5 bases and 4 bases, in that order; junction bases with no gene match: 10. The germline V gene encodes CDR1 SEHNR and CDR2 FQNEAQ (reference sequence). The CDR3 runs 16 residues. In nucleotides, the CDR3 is TGTGCCAGCAGCGAATATGGGAGGGACAGGGGAGAGACCCAGTACTTC. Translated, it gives CASSEYGRDRGETQYF. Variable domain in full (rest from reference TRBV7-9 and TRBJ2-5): DTGVSQNPRHKITKRGQNVTFRCDPISEHNRLYWYRQTLGQGPEFLTYFQNEAQLEKSRLLSDRFSAERPKGSFSTLEIQRTEQGDSAMYLCASSEYGRDRGETQYFGPGTRLLVL.

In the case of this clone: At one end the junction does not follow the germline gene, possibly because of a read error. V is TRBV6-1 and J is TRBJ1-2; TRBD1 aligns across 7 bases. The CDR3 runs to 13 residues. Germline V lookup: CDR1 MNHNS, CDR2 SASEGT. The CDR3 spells CASREDRASGYTF. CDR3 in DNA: TGTGCCAGCAGGGAAGACAGGGCTAGTGGCTACACCTTC.

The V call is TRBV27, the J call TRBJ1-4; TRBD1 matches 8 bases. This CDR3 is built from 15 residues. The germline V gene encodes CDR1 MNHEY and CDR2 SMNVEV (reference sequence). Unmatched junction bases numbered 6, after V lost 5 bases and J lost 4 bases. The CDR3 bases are TGTGCCAGCAGTGAAGGGACAGGCCGTAATGAAAAACTGTTTTTT. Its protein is CASSEGTGRNEKLFF.

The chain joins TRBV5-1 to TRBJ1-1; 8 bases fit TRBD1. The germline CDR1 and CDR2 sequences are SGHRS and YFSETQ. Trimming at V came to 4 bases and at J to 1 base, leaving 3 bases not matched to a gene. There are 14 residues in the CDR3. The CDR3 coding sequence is TGCGCCAGCAGCATCGGACAGGGGAACACTGAAGCTTTCTTT. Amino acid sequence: CASSIGQGNTEAFF.

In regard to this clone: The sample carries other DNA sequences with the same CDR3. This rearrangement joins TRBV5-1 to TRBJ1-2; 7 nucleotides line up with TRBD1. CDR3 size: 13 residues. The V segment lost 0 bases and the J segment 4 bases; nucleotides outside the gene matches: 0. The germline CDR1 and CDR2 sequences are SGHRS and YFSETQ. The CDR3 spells CASSLDRGYGYTF. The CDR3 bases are TGCGCCAGCAGCTTGGACAGGGGCTATGGCTACACCTTC. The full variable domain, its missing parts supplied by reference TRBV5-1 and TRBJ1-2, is KAGVTQTPRYLIKTRGQQVTLSCSPISGHRSVSWYQQTPGQGLQFLFEYFSETQRNKGNFPGRFSGRQFSNSRSEMNVSTLELGDSALYLCASSLDRGYGYTFGSGTRLTVV.

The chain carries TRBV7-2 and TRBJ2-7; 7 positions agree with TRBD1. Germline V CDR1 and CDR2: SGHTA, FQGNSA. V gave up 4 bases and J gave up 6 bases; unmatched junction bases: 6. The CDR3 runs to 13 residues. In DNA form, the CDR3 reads TGTGCCAGCAGCTCAGGGGGTAGGGGCGAGCAGTACTTC. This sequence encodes CASSSGGRGEQYF.

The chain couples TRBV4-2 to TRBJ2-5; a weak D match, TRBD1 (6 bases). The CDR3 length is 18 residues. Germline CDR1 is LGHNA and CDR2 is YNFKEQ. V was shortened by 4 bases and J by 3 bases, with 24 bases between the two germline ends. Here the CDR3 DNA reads TGTGCCAGCAGCCCCAGAGGCGCTACAGGGCGCCTCGAAGAGACCCAGTACTTC. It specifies CASSPRGATGRLEETQYF.

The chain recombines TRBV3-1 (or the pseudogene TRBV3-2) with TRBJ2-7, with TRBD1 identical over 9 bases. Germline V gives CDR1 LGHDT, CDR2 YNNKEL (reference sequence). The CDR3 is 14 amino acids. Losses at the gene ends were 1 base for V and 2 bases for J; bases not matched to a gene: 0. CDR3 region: CASSQGTGAYEQYF. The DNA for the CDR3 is TGTGCCAGCAGCCAAGGGACAGGGGCCTACGAGCAGTACTTC.

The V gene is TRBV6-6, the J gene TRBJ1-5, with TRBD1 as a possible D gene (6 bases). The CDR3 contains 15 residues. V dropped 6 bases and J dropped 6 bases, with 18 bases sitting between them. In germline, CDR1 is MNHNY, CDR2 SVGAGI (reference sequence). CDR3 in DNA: TGTGCCAGCAGCCCCGGGGGGGGCACGGGTCAGCCCCAGCATTTT. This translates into CASSPGGGTGQPQHF.

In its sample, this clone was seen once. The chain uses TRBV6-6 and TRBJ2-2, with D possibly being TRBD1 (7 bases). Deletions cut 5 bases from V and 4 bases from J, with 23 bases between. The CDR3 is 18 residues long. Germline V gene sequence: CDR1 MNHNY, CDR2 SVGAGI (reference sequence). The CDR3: CASSQDRRGGWGTGELFF. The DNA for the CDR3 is TGTGCCAGCAGTCAGGACAGGAGGGGCGGTTGGGGCACCGGGGAGCTGTTTTTT.

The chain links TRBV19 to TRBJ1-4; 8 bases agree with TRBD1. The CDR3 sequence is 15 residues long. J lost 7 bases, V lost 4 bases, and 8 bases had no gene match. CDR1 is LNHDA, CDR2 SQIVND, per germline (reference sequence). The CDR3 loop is CASSTRQGLGEKLFF. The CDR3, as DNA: TGTGCCAGTAGTACGCGACAGGGGTTGGGTGAAAAACTGTTTTTT.

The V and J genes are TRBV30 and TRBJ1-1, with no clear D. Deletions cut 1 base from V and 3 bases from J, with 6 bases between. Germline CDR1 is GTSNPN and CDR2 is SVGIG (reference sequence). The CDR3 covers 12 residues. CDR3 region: CAWSASDTEAFF. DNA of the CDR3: TGTGCCTGGAGTGCCAGTGACACTGAAGCTTTCTTT.

The CDR3 loop is CASSLPTGAYEQYF. Here the CDR3 DNA reads TGCGCCAGCAGCCTCCCGACAGGGGCGTACGAGCAGTACTTC. The gene calls are TRBV5-1 and TRBJ2-7; TRBD1 matches 8 bases. CDR3 length: 14 amino acids. CDR1 and CDR2 from the germline V gene are SGHRS and YFSETQ. Germline trimming cut 4 bases from V and 4 bases from J; bases unmatched to any gene: 7.

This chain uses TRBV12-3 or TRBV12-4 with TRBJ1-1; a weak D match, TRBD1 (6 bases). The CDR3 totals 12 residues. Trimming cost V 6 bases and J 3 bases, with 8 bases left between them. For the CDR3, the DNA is TGTGCCAGCAGACGACAGGACACTGAAGCTTTCTTT. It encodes CASRRQDTEAFF.